This TCR beta chain was found in a study of CD8 T cells in Susac syndrome. As for the study in general: Clinical remission applied to fewer than ten sequenced Susac syndrome patients, and roughly 6 had active disease.

CDR1 and CDR2 from the germline V gene are DFQATT and SNEGSKA (reference sequence). The CDR3 spans 14 residues. Deletions cut 4 bases from V and 6 bases from J, with 16 bases between. After extraction with the RNeasy kit, roughly 0.45 to 1 ug of the RNA was reverse transcribed using random hexamers. Amplification of TCR beta CDR3 across 54 Vbeta and 13 Jbeta was performed with immunoSEQ multiplex PCR. From the immunoSEQ multiplex PCR reads, TCRdb called clonotypes with MiXCR, one entry per CDR3 protein. The sample shows 200,000 or so distinct CDR3 sequences, approximately 95% of them seen only once. What was sequenced was CD8+ T cells from PBMCs. The clonotype comes from a human donor with Susac syndrome. This sequence joins TRBV20-1 and TRBJ2-1; D assignment may be TRBD1 or TRBD2 (5 bases each). As DNA, the CDR3 is TGCAGTGCTAAGGGACCCCCCCCTCTCAATGAGCAGTTCTTC. This gives the protein CSAKGPPPLNEQFF.